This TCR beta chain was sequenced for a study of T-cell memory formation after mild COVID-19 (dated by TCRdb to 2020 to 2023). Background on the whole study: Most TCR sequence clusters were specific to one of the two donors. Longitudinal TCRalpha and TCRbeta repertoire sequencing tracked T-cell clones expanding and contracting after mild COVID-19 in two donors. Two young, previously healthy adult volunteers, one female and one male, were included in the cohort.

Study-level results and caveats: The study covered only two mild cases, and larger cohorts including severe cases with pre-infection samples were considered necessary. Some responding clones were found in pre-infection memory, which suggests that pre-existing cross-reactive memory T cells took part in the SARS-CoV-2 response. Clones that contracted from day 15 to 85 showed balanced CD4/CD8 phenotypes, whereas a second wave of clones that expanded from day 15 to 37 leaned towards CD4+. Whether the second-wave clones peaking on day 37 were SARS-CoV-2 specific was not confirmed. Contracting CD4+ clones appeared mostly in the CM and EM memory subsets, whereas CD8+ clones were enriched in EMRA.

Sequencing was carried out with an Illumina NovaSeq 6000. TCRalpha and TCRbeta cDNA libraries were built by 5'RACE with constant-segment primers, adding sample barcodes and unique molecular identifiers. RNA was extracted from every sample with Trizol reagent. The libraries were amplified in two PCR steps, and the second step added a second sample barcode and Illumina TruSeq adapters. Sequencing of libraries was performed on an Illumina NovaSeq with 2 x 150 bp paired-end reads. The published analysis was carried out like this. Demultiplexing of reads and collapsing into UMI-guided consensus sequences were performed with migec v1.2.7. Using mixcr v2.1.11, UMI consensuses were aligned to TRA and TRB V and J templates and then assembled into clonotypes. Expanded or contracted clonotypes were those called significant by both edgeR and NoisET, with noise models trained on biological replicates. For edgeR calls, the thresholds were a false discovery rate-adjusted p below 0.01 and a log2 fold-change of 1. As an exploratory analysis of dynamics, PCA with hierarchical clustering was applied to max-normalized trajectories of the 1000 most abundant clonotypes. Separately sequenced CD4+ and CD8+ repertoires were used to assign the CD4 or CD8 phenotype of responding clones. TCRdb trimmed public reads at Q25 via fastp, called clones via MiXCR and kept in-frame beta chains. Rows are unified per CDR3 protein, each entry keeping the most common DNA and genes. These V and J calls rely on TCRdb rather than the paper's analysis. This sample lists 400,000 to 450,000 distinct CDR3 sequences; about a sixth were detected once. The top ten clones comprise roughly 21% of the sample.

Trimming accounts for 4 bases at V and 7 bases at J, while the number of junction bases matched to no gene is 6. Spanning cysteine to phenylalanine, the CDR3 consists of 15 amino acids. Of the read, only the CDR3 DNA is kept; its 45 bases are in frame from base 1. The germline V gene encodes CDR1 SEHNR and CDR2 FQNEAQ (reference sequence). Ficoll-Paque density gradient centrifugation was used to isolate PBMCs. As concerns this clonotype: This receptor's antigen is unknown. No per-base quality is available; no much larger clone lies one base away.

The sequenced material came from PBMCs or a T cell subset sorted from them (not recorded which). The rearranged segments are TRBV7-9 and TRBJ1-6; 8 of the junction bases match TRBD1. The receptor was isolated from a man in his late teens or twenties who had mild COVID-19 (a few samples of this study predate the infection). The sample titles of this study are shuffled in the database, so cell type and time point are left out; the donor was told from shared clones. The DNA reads TGTGCCAGCAGCTATGGACAGGGTCGGAATTCACCCCTCCACTTT. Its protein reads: CASSYGQGRNSPLHF.